This T cell receptor (beta chain) was obtained from a study of T cells in Graves' hyperthyroidism and ophthalmopathy. Those patients with uncontrolled infection, other autoimmune disease, pregnancy or lactation were excluded. This clonotype was seen at least ten times. Its antigen is undetermined. V dropped 1 base and J dropped 7; count of bases not matched to a gene: 9. This CDR3 has 16 amino acids. Germline loops: CDR1 SGHVS, CDR2 FQNEAQ. What was amplified from RNA transcripts were TCR beta CDR3 regions. The primer set for the first-round RT-PCR of the TCR CDR3 was HTBI. From the multiplex PCR reads, TCRdb called clonotypes with MiXCR, one entry per CDR3 protein. Of around 600,000 distinct CDR3 sequences listed, approximately 15% are singletons. Regarding the study as a whole: In blood, most of the thyroid clonotypes expanded above 0.001 were also present. Before onset, by a median of approximately 6.2 months, the model predicted ophthalmopathy.

The sequenced sample was blood. This sequence originates from a woman aged 40 to 50 with Graves' ophthalmopathy. The chain combines TRBV7-8 with TRBJ2-1; 8 bases agree with TRBD2. The DNA of the CDR3 is TGTGCCAGCAGCTTAGATGGGACTAGAGTACGGAATGAGCAGTTCTTC. This sequence encodes CASSLDGTRVRNEQFF.